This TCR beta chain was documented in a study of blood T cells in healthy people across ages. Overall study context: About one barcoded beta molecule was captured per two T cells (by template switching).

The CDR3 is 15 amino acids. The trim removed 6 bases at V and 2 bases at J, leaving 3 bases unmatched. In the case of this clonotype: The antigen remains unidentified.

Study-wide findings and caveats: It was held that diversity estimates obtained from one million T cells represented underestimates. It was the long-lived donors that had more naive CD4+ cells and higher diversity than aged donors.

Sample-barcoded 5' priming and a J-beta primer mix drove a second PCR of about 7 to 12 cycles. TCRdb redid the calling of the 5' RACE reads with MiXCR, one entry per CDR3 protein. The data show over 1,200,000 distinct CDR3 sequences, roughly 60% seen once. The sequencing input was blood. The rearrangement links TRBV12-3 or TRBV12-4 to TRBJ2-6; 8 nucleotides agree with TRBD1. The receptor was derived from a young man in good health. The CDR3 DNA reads TGTGCCAGCAGACCGGACAGGGCTGGGGCCAACGTCCTGACTTTC. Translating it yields CASRPDRAGANVLTF.